A selection of T cell receptor beta chains follows, all from one sample in a study of T cells after yellow fever vaccination. Each CDR3 protein is one row after TCRdb ran MiXCR on the 5' RACE reads. The table records under 350,000 distinct CDR3 sequences, roughly 3.9% of them present only once. The sample consisted of PBMCs, taken 5 days after the yellow fever booster vaccination. The receptors were sampled from a man aged 18-30 years who received the YFV17D yellow fever vaccine. Each CDR3 is given with its conserved first and last residue. Fields, in order: D gene, clone size, J gene, V gene, CDR3 protein, CDR3 DNA. A D gene is named only where the DNA matches it firmly. Rows give clone size only sometimes, using once, few, many, or a class for an expanded clone.

NA | many | TRBJ2-1 | TRBV3-1 | CASSRGGRNEQFF | TGTGCCAGCAGCCGGGGGGGCCGAAATGAGCAGTTCTTC
NA | NA | TRBJ1-5 | TRBV4-1 | CASSQGVWDSRGPQHF | TGCGCCAGCAGCCAAGGGGTTTGGGACTCCCGGGGGCCCCAGCATTTT
TRBD1 | many | TRBJ2-3 | TRBV5-1 | CASSRDRATKGTQYF | TGCGCCAGCAGCCGGGACAGGGCCACTAAAGGGACGCAGTATTTT
NA | many | TRBJ2-3 | TRBV7-2 | CASSLGAGLADTQYF | TGTGCCAGCAGCTTAGGGGCGGGGTTGGCAGATACGCAGTATTTT
NA | NA | TRBJ1-2 | TRBV6-5 | CASNIQASRRYGYTF | TGTGCCAGCAACATACAGGCTAGCCGACGTTATGGCTACACCTTC
NA | many | TRBJ2-3 | TRBV7-8 | CASSLVTSHPRDTQYF | TGTGCCAGCAGCTTAGTAACCTCCCACCCACGAGATACGCAGTATTTT
NA | many | TRBJ2-7 | TRBV2 | CASTRSDGYEQYF | TGTGCCAGCACCAGATCGGACGGCTACGAGCAGTACTTC
NA | NA | TRBJ2-1 | TRBV10-3 | CAISAGDEQFF | TGTGCCATCAGTGCTGGGGATGAGCAGTTCTTC
TRBD1 | many | TRBJ1-1 | TRBV7-9 | CASSRPGTGPAEAFF | TGTGCCAGCAGCCGTCCCGGGACAGGGCCCGCTGAAGCTTTCTTT
TRBD1 | many | TRBJ1-6 | TRBV7-6 | CASGQAFWSPLHF | TGTGCCAGCGGACAGGCCTTTTGGTCACCCCTCCACTTT
NA | few | TRBJ1-6 | TRBV4-2 | CASSQEGQGGSPLHF | TGTGCCAGCAGCCAAGAGGGGCAGGGTGGTTCACCCCTCCACTTT
NA | NA | TRBJ2-5 | TRBV6-5 | CASSYSNRVEETQYF | TGTGCCAGCAGTTACTCGAACAGGGTGGAAGAGACCCAGTACTTC
NA | many | TRBJ2-5 | TRBV5-6 | CASSSPERETQYF | TGTGCCAGCAGCAGCCCAGAGCGGGAGACCCAGTACTTC
TRBD1 | many | TRBJ2-1 | TRBV28 | CASSSSGTGNNEQFF | TGTGCCAGCAGTTCATCCGGGACAGGAAACAATGAGCAGTTCTTC
NA | NA | TRBJ2-5 | TRBV25-1 | CASRASREQETQYF | TGTGCCAGCAGGGCGTCCCGGGAGCAAGAGACCCAGTACTTC
NA | NA | TRBJ2-4 | TRBV24-1 | CATSDDTNIQYF | TGTGCCACCAGTGATGATACCAACATTCAGTACTTC
NA | NA | TRBJ2-3 | TRBV19 | CASMSSFGGNTQYF | TGTGCCAGTATGTCCTCCTTTGGTGGAAATACGCAGTATTTT
TRBD1 | NA | TRBJ1-2 | TRBV7-2 | CASKTGSDGYTF | TGTGCCAGCAAGACAGGGAGTGACGGCTACACCTTC
TRBD1 | many | TRBJ2-1 | TRBV5-1 | CASSVRDRGRKASYNEQFF | TGCGCCAGCAGCGTCCGGGACAGGGGGCGGAAGGCATCCTACAATGAGCAGTTCTTC
NA | NA | TRBJ2-3 | TRBV6-5 | CASSYRRGSTDTQYF | TGTGCCAGCAGTTACAGGAGGGGGAGCACAGATACGCAGTATTTT
TRBD1 | few | TRBJ2-1 | TRBV11-2 | CASSLRGQVNEQFF | TGTGCCAGCAGCCTCCGCGGACAGGTGAATGAGCAGTTCTTC
NA | many | TRBJ2-1 | TRBV7-2 | CASSLYHEQFF | TGTGCCAGCAGCTTATATCATGAGCAGTTCTTC
TRBD2 | many | TRBJ2-2 | TRBV10-3 | CAISEPGSGGAIPGELFF | TGTGCCATCAGTGAGCCGGGGAGCGGGGGGGCGATACCCGGGGAGCTGTTTTTT
NA | few | TRBJ2-3 | TRBV25-1 | CASSDEGYGFGTDTQYF | TGTGCCAGCAGCGATGAGGGGTACGGGTTTGGCACAGATACGCAGTATTTT
NA | NA | TRBJ2-1 | TRBV19 | CASSIGGGGSYNEQFF | TGTGCCAGTAGTATAGGGGGAGGCGGTTCCTACAATGAGCAGTTCTTC
NA | few | TRBJ1-3 | TRBV7-5 | CISVPEAPRRPGTSSGNTIYF | NA
NA | few | TRBJ1-1 | TRBV12-3/TRBV12-4 | CASSRRVKNTEAFF | TGTGCCAGCAGCCGGAGGGTCAAGAACACTGAAGCTTTCTTT
NA | many | TRBJ1-4 | TRBV7-9 | CASSQQVLIGTNEKLFF | TGTGCCAGCAGTCAGCAGGTTTTGATTGGAACTAATGAAAAACTGTTTTTT
NA | many | TRBJ1-2 | TRBV4-1 | CASSQDWTSAQTYAYGYTF | TGCGCCAGCAGCCAAGATTGGACCTCGGCGCAGACCTATGCCTATGGCTACACCTTC
TRBD1 | few | TRBJ1-2 | TRBV6-2/TRBV6-3 | CASSPLSETGVEYGYTF | TGTGCCAGCAGCCCATTGTCCGAGACAGGGGTGGAATATGGCTACACCTTC
TRBD1 | many | TRBJ1-1 | TRBV7-6 | CASSPQGVGTEAFF | TGTGCCAGCAGCCCCCAGGGGGTTGGCACTGAAGCTTTCTTT
TRBD2 | NA | TRBJ2-1 | TRBV5-5 | CASSPPGLVTLGPRDF | TGTGCCAGCAGCCCACCGGGACTAGTAACCCTCGGCCCCAGGGACTTC
TRBD2 | many | TRBJ2-3 | TRBV5-4 | CASSKRTSGGTDTQYF | TGTGCCAGCAGCAAACGGACTAGCGGGGGTACAGATACGCAGTATTTT
NA | NA | TRBJ1-5 | TRBV7-2 | CASSLVWGGSNQPQHF | TGTGCCAGCAGCTTAGTATGGGGTGGGAGCAATCAGCCCCAGCATTTT
NA | NA | TRBJ1-5 | TRBV12-3/TRBV12-4 | CASSQGVGGNQPQHF | TGTGCCAGCAGTCAAGGGGTTGGGGGCAATCAGCCCCAGCATTTT
NA | many | TRBJ1-1 | TRBV7-3 | CASSLSAGGNTEAFF | TGTGCCAGCAGCTTATCGGCGGGGGGGAACACTGAAGCTTTCTTT
NA | many | TRBJ2-5 | TRBV29-1 | CSVAWDSRAETQYF | TGCAGCGTCGCCTGGGACTCGCGAGCAGAGACCCAGTACTTC
TRBD2 | NA | TRBJ2-6 | TRBV4-1 | CASSRGRARGANVLTF | TGCGCCAGCAGCCGAGGGAGGGCACGGGGGGCCAACGTCCTGACTTTC
NA | many | TRBJ2-2 | TRBV7-6 | CASSQLGQNTGELFF | TGTGCCAGCAGCCAGTTGGGCCAGAACACCGGGGAGCTGTTTTTT
TRBD1 | few | TRBJ1-4 | TRBV5-1 | CASSLTGEDEKLFF | TGCGCCAGCAGCTTAACAGGGGAGGATGAAAAACTGTTTTTT
TRBD1 | NA | TRBJ1-1 | TRBV7-2 | CASSRPGQGWTEAFF | TGTGCCAGCAGTCGACCGGGACAGGGGTGGACTGAAGCTTTCTTT
NA | NA | TRBJ2-5 | TRBV5-1 | CASSLAPGNSQETQYF | TGCGCCAGCAGCTTGGCCCCGGGCAACTCACAAGAGACCCAGTACTTC
NA | many | TRBJ1-2 | TRBV5-1 | CASSLVQSNYGYTF | TGCGCCAGCAGCTTGGTACAGTCCAACTATGGCTACACCTTC
NA | NA | TRBJ1-1 | TRBV12-2 | CASRLRRGRNTEAFF | TGTGCAAGTCGCTTACGCAGGGGAAGGAACACTGAAGCTTTCTTT
TRBD2 | NA | TRBJ2-7 | TRBV20-1 | CSAPIGLAFGNEQYF | TGCAGTGCCCCAATCGGACTAGCATTTGGGAACGAGCAGTACTTC
NA | many | TRBJ1-6 | TRBV19 | CASSGTGSRDSPLHF | TGTGCCAGTAGTGGTACAGGGTCTCGGGATTCACCCCTCCACTTT